The source of this T cell receptor (beta chain) is a study of blood T cell repertoires in COVID-19 (dated by TCRdb to the early 2020s). The study in broad terms: Samples covering the acute and convalescent phases of COVID-19 were provided by collaborators in the United States, Italy and Spain. The material from the prospective study consisted of cDNA or gDNA derived from T cells, B-cell-depleted T cells, or PBMCs. Subjects who had been exposed to COVID-19, were actively infected with it, or had recovered from it provided the deeply sampled blood TCRbeta repertoires that made up the dataset. The repertoires were released in a freely available public database meant as a resource for research on the immune response to SARS-CoV-2. The samples were drawn from two sources: the first 160 participants of the ongoing ImmuneRACE study, and over 950 subjects contributed by 6 global collaborators. Nearly every sample came with metadata listing a de-identified subject ID, COVID-19 status, age in years and sex. Where available, HLA class I and class II types were obtained from metadata supplied by the sample provider rather than from assay-based typing.

V sheds 1 base and J sheds 2 bases, leaving 12 bases between their ends. CDR1 and CDR2, per the germline V gene, are SGHRS and YFSETQ. Reading from cysteine to phenylalanine, the CDR3 counts 15 amino acids. Only the CDR3 portion is preserved as DNA: 45 bases, with reading frame beginning at the first base. General study outcomes and caveats: Clinical and demographic metadata were provided uncurated, with the amount varying by source and participant.

TCRbeta CDR3 regions were amplified from genomic DNA using the immunoSEQ Assay, a bias-controlled multiplex PCR. The authors' analysis ran thus. Nucleated cell counts per sample were estimated from amplification of reference gene primers within the assay. To quantify the absolute abundance of each unique TCRbeta CDR3 rearrangement, sequence reads were collapsed and filtered. For each sample, productive Simpson clonality was calculated by taking the square root of Simpson's diversity index across productive rearrangements. Held by TCRdb, this immuneACCESS table contains in-frame sequences only and omits some clones. Under half of the omission traces to an unresolved V gene where checked; the cause of the rest is unknown. From that table come the V and J calls and clone size; the DNA was used to work out D and trimming. This sample holds roughly 130,000 clones; over 70% were observed only once. Roughly a tenth of the sample goes to the ten largest clones.

Collaborating institutions collected whole blood in K2EDTA tubes following their own protocols. For TCRbeta analysis, collaborators shipped samples as frozen whole blood, isolated PBMCs, or DNA extracted from either of those sample types. A note on this clone: Its cognate antigen has yet to be identified. Base qualities are not provided; no much larger clone lies one nucleotide away.

Sequenced sample: peripheral blood. This receptor chain uses TRBV5-1 and TRBJ1-1; the D gene assignment is ambiguous. The receptor was isolated from a man aged 55 to 70 with active or convalescent COVID-19. The bases are TGCGCCAGCAGCTTGTGGGCAGGCATAAACACTGAAGCTTTCTTT. Translated, it gives CASSLWAGINTEAFF.